Described below is a single TCR beta chain sequence and its context. The PCR had 60 Vbeta and 13 Jbeta primers. Profiled with immunoSEQ multiplex PCR; TCRdb holds only in-frame clones, not every one. The table has 150,000 to 200,000 clones, about three quarters seen once. V was clipped by 6 bases and J by 0 bases, with 15 bases between them. Germline V CDR1 and CDR2: SQVTM, ANQGSEA. This CDR3 has 15 amino acids. This sample is drawn from a study of cytomegalovirus exposure and HLA in healthy donors. The receptor was isolated from a woman in her 50s in good health and CMV-seropositive. The genes are TRBV29-1 and TRBJ2-1, with D possibly being TRBD1 (6 bases). Sequenced: PBMCs. CDR3 loop: CSVSRGFSSYNEQFF. The CDR3 DNA reads as TGCAGCGTATCTAGGGGGTTCAGCTCCTACAATGAGCAGTTCTTC.